Below are 14 T cell receptor beta chains sequenced from a single sample in a study of cytomegalovirus exposure and HLA in healthy donors. Use of 60 Vbeta and 13 Jbeta primers characterized the PCR. The assay was immunoSEQ multiplex PCR, and TCRdb's table has in-frame clones only and misses some. The sample yields under 200,000 clones, about four fifths seen once. Sequencing input: PBMCs. These receptors were collected from a man under 40 in good health and CMV-seronegative.

The rearrangement joins TRBV5-6 to TRBJ2-1; 11 nucleotides line up with TRBD2. Per germline, CDR1 SGHDT and CDR2 YYEEEE. V gave up 3 bases and J gave up 9 bases; unmatched junction bases: 8. This CDR3 comprises 15 residues. The CDR3 DNA sequence: TGTGCCAGCAGCTGGCTACTAGCGGGAGTAGGTGAGCAGTTCTTC. Protein sequence: CASSWLLAGVGEQFF.

The chain employs TRBV9 and TRBJ2-1; 8 nucleotides line up with TRBD2. Losses at the gene ends were 0 bases for V and 2 bases for J; bases not matched to a gene: 4. This CDR3 is 16 amino acids long. Germline values: CDR1 SGDLS, CDR2 YYNGEE. The CDR3 DNA reads as TGTGCCAGCAGCGTAGTACAGCGGGGGCCCTACAATGAGCAGTTCTTC. As protein: CASSVVQRGPYNEQFF.

This rearrangement joins TRBV19 to TRBJ2-2, with D possibly matching TRBD1 (5 bases). Germline V gene lookup returns CDR1 LNHDA and CDR2 SQIVND (reference sequence). The CDR3 is 16 residues long. V was trimmed by 5 bases and J by 1 base, leaving 14 bases between them. CDR3 sequence (DNA): TGTGCCAGTAGTTTCGGACATCCGGAGAACACCGGGGAGCTGTTTTTT. As protein: CASSFGHPENTGELFF.

The rearrangement joins TRBV28 to TRBJ2-2, with TRBD1 as a possible D gene (6 bases). This CDR3 has 18 amino acids. V shed 3 bases and J shed 0 bases, with 17 bases lying between them. From germline, CDR1 is MDHEN and CDR2 SYDVKM. CDR3 in DNA: TGTGCCAGCAGTTTCCGACGGGACACCCACGCGAACACCGGGGAGCTGTTTTTT. This sequence encodes CASSFRRDTHANTGELFF.

Comments on this clone: This CDR3 is also generated by other DNA sequences in the sample. V is TRBV7-9 and J is TRBJ2-1, with 7 bases that match TRBD2. The length of the CDR3 is 14 residues. Germline CDR1 and CDR2: SEHNR and FQNEAQ (reference sequence). Trimming removed 5 bases from V and 6 bases from J; junction bases left unmatched: 7. CDR3 region: CASSPGLGSNEQFF. The CDR3 region has the DNA TGTGCCAGCAGCCCAGGACTAGGGTCCAATGAGCAGTTCTTC.

The J gene is TRBJ2-7, the V gene TRBV4-1; a possible D gene is TRBD1 (6 bases). Germline V lookup: CDR1 MGHRA, CDR2 YSYEKL. Between the trimmed V and J ends, which lost 1 base and 2 bases, there was a span of 12 bases. The CDR3 runs to 15 residues. In DNA, the CDR3 is TGCGCCAGCAGCCAAGGGGATACAGGGCCCTACGAGCAGTACTTC. Translating gives CASSQGDTGPYEQYF.

V usage is TRBV10-2 and J usage is TRBJ2-5, with D possibly being TRBD2 (5 bases). V lost 0 bases, J lost 3 bases, and 14 bases lay in between. CDR1 and CDR2 (germline): WSHSY, SAAADI. CDR3 length: 16 amino acids. CDR3 amino acids: CASSESLASPKETQYF. CDR3 bases: TGCGCCAGCAGTGAGTCGTTAGCGAGCCCTAAAGAGACCCAGTACTTC.

The chain recombines TRBV7-3 with TRBJ2-5; D may be TRBD2 (7 bases). V was clipped by 5 bases and J by 3 bases, with 13 bases between them. The germline CDR1 and CDR2 sequences are SGHTA and FQGTGA. The CDR3 sequence is 14 residues long. The CDR3 DNA sequence: TGTGCCAGCAGCACGGGGGGCCGGGAAGAGACCCAGTACTTC. Its translation: CASSTGGREETQYF.

This clone was recorded once. The V call is TRBV28, the J call TRBJ2-7; D might be TRBD2 (5 bases). V gave up 5 bases and J gave up 3 bases, with 14 bases separating them. Germline CDR1 reads MDHEN; CDR2 reads SYDVKM. The CDR3 runs to 14 residues. In DNA form, the CDR3 reads TGTGCCAGCAGTGGGCTCTTGGAGGTCTACGAGCAGTACTTC. Translating it yields CASSGLLEVYEQYF.

The rearrangement uses TRBV11-2 and TRBJ2-2; perhaps TRBD1 as D (6 bases). Germline values: CDR1 SGHAT, CDR2 FQNNGV. This CDR3 is built from 16 residues. V lost 2 bases and J 1 base, leaving 11 bases between the germline ends. CDR3 protein: CASSLNVGQNTGELFF. The CDR3 nucleotides read TGTGCCAGCAGCTTAAACGTGGGACAGAACACCGGGGAGCTGTTTTTT.

Of note for this clone: Because the CDR3's place on the DNA is in doubt, the DNA is left out and the CDR3 is given as listed by TCRdb. The CDR3 spells CASSFLAGGADGYTF. The chain carries TRBV27 and TRBJ1-2; the table names TRBD1, a call not compared with the DNA. From germline, CDR1 is MNHEY and CDR2 SMNVEV (reference sequence). The CDR3 length equals 15 residues, ends included.

This chain links TRBV10-3 with TRBJ1-1; TRBD1 might be the D (5 bases). V was trimmed by 5 bases and J by 1 base, leaving 14 bases between them. Germline CDR1 and CDR2: ENHRY and SYGVKD. This CDR3 has 15 residues. The CDR3 nucleotides read TGTGCCATCAGTCAGGGCGCAGGGCAGAACACTGAAGCTTTCTTT. This sequence encodes CAISQGAGQNTEAFF.

The V gene is TRBV5-1, the J gene TRBJ2-7, with D maybe TRBD2 (7 bases). CDR3 length: 15 residues. V was shortened by 0 bases and J by 2 bases, with 12 bases between the two germline ends. The germline V gene has CDR1 SGHRS and CDR2 YFSETQ. The CDR3, as DNA: TGCGCCAGCAGCTTGGCCGGGGGGCGTACCTACGAGCAGTACTTC. As protein: CASSLAGGRTYEQYF.

This chain joins TRBV9 and TRBJ2-1; the match to TRBD1 covers 7 bases. This CDR3 contains 15 residues. V lost 0 bases and J lost 3; bases outside the gene matches: 3. CDR1 SGDLS and CDR2 YYNGEE come from the germline V gene. CDR3: CASSVDRGLYNEQFF. CDR3 nucleotide sequence: TGTGCCAGCAGCGTAGATAGGGGGCTCTACAATGAGCAGTTCTTC.